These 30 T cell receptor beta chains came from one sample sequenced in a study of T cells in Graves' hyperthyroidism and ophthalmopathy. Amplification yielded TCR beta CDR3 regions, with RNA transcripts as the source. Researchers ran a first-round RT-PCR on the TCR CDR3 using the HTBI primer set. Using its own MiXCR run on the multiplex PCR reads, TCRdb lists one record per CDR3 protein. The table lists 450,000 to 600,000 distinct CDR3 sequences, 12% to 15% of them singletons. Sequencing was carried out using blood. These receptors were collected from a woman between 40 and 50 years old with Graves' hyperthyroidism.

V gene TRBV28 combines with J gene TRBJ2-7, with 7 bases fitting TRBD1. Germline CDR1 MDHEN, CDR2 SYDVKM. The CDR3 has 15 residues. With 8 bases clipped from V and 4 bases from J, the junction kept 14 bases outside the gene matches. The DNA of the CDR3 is TGTGCCAGCGTTCCTTCAGGGGGTTGGGGGTACGAGCAGTACTTC. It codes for CASVPSGGWGYEQYF.

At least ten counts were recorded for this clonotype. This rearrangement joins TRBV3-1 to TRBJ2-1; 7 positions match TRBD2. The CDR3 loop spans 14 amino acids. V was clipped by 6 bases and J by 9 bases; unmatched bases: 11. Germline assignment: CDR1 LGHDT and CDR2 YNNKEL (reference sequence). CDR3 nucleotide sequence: TGTGCCAGCAGGACCGGACTAGTTCTGGGTGAGCAGTTCTTC. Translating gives CASRTGLVLGEQFF.

The CDR3 sequence is CASSLSLEIIPPLHF. The CDR3 DNA follows: TGTGCCAGCAGTTTATCGCTCGAAATAATCCCCCCCCTCCACTTT. This sequence joins TRBV27 and TRBJ1-6; D not resolved. There are 15 residues in the CDR3. Germline loops: CDR1 MNHEY, CDR2 SMNVEV (reference sequence). V was pared by 0 bases and J by 13 bases, with 16 bases between.

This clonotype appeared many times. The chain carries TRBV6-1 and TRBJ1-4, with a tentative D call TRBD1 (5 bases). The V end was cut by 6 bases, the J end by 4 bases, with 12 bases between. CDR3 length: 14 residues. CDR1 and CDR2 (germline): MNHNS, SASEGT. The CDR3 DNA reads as TGTGCCAGCAGATACAGGCAATTTAATGAAAAACTGTTTTTT. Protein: CASRYRQFNEKLFF.

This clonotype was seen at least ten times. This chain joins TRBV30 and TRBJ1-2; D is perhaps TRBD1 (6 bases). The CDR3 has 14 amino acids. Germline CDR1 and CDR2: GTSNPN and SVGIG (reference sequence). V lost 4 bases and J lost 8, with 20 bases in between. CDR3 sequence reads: CAWTPDRGAGGYTF. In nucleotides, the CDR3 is TGTGCCTGGACTCCCGATCGGGGGGCGGGAGGCTACACCTTC.

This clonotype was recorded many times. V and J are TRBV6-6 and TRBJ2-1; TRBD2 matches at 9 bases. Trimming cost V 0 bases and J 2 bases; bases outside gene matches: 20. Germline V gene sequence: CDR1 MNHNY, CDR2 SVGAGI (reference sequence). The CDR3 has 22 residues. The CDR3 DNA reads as TGTGCCAGCAGTTACTCCCACCGTCAGGGGCTGGTAGCGGGAGATCCCTACAATGAGCAGTTCTTC. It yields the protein CASSYSHRQGLVAGDPYNEQFF.

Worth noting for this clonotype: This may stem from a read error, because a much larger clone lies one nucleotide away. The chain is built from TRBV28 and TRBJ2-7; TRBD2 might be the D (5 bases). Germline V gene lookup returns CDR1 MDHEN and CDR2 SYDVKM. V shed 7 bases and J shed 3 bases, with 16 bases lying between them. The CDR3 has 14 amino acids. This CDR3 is CASTIEAAGYEQYF. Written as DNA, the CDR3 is TGTGCCAGCACCATCGAAGCGGCGGGCTACGAGCAGTACTTC.

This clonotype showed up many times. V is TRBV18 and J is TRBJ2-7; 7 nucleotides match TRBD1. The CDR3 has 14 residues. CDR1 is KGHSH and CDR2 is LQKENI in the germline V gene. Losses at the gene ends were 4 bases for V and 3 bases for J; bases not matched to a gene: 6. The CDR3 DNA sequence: TGTGCCAGCTCACGACAGGGAATTGTCTACGAGCAGTACTTC. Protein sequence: CASSRQGIVYEQYF.

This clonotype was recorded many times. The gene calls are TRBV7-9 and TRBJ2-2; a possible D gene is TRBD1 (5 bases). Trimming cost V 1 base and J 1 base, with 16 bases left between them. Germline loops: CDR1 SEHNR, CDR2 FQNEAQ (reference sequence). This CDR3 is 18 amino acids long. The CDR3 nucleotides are TGTGCCAGCAGCTTAGAATACGCAGGGAATGGGAACACCGGGGAGCTGTTTTTT. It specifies CASSLEYAGNGNTGELFF.

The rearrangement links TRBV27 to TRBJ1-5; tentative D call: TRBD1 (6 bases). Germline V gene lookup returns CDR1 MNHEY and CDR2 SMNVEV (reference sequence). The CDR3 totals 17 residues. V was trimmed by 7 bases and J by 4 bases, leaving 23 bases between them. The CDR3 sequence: CASTNTRGGQINQPQHF. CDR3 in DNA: TGTGCCAGCACTAATACGAGAGGGGGACAAATTAATCAGCCCCAGCATTTT.

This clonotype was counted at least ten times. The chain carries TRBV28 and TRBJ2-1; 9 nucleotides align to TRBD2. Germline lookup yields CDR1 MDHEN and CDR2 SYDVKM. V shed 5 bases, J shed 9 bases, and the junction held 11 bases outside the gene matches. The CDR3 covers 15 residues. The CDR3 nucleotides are TGTGCCAGCAGTCCTTCGGGCGGGAGGGCCAGTGAGCAGTTCTTC. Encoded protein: CASSPSGGRASEQFF.

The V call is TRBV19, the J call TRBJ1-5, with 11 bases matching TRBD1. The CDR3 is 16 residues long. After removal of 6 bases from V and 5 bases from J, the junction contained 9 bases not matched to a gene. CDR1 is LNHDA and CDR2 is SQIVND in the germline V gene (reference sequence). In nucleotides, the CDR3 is TGTGCCAGTAGACGCGGGGACAGGGGGTTACATCAGCCCCAGCATTTT. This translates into CASRRGDRGLHQPQHF.

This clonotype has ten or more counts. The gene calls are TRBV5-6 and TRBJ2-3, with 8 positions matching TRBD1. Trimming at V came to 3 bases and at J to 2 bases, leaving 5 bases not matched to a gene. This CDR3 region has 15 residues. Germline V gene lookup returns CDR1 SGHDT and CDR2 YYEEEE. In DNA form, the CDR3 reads TGTGCCAGCAGCTCGACGGACAGGGACACAGATACGCAGTATTTT. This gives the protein CASSSTDRDTDTQYF.

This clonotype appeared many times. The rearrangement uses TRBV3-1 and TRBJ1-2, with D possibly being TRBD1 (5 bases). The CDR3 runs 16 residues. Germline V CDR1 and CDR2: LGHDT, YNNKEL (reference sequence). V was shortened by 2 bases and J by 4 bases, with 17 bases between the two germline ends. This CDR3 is CASSQIGSGTIYGYTF. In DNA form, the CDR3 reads TGTGCCAGCAGCCAAATTGGGTCCGGGACTATCTATGGCTACACCTTC.

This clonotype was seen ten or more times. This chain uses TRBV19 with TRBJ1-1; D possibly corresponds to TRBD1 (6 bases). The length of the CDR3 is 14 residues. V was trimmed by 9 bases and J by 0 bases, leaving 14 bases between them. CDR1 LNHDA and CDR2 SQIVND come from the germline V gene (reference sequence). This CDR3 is CASRSGTLNTEAFF. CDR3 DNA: TGTGCCAGCAGATCCGGGACATTGAACACTGAAGCTTTCTTT.

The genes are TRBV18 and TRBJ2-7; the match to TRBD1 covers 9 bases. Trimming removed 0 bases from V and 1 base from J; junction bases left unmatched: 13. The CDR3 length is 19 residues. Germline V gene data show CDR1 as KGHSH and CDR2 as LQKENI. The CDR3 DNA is TGTGCCAGCTCACCACCTACAGGGGGCCCGCGCGCTGGTTCCTACGAGCAGTACTTC. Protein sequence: CASSPPTGGPRAGSYEQYF.

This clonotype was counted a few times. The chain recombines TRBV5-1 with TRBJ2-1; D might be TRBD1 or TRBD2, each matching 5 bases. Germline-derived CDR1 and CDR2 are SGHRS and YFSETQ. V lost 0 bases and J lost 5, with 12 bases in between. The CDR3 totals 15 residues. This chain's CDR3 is CASSLEAGANNEQFF. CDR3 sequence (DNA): TGCGCCAGCAGCTTGGAGGCCGGGGCTAACAATGAGCAGTTCTTC.

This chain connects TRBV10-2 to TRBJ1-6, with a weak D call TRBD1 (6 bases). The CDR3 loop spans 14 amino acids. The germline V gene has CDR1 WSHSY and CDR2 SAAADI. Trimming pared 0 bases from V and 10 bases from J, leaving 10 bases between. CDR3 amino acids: CASSESGGGSPLHF. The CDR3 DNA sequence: TGCGCCAGCAGTGAGTCAGGGGGAGGATCACCCCTCCACTTT.

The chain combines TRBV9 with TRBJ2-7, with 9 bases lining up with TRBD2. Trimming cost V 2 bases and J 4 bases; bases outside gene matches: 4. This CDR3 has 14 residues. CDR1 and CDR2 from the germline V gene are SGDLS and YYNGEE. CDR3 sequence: CASSVSGSLYEQYF. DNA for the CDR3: TGTGCCAGCAGCGTTAGCGGGAGTTTGTACGAGCAGTACTTC.

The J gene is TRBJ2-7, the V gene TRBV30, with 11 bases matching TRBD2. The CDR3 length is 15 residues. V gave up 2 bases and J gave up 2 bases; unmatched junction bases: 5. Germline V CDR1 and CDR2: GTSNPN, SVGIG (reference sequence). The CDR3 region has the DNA TGTGCCTGGAGTCGGACTAGCGGGTCTACCTACGAGCAGTACTTC. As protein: CAWSRTSGSTYEQYF.

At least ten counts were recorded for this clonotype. CDR3 sequence (DNA): TGTGCCAGCAGCTTGATCGATCTCGGCACTGAAGCTTTCTTT. Translation: CASSLIDLGTEAFF. This rearrangement joins TRBV5-5 to TRBJ1-1, with D unclear. Germline CDR1 is SGHKS and CDR2 is YYEKEE (reference sequence). The ends were cut back, 1 base at V and 4 bases at J, with 11 bases in the middle. CDR3 size: 14 residues.

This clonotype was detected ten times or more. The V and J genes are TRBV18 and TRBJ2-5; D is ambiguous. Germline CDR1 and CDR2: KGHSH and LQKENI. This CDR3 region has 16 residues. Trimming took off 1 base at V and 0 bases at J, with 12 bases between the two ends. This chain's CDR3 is CASSPRAGPYQETQYF. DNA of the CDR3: TGTGCCAGCTCACCACGGGCAGGTCCGTACCAAGAGACCCAGTACTTC.

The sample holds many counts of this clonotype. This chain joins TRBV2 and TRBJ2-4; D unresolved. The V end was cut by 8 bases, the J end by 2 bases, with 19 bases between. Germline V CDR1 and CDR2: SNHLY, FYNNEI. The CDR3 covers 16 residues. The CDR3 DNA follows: TGTGCCAGCTCCGCTGCCGGCTTTGGATCCAAAAACATTCAGTACTTC. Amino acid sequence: CASSAAGFGSKNIQYF.

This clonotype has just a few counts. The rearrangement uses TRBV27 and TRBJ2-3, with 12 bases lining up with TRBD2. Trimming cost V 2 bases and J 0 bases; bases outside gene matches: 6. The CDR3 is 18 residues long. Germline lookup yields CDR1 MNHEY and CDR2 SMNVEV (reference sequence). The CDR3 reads CASSLMGLAGSSTDTQYF. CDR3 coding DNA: TGTGCCAGCAGTTTAATGGGACTAGCGGGTTCTAGCACAGATACGCAGTATTTT.

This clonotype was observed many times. CDR3 region: CASSPDTLRGNEKLFF. The CDR3 nucleotides are TGTGCCAGCAGCCCGGACACATTACGGGGTAATGAAAAACTGTTTTTT. The V gene is TRBV12-3 or TRBV12-4, the J gene TRBJ1-4; a possible D gene is TRBD1 (5 bases). With 6 bases removed from V and 4 bases from J, the gap between germline ends came to 18 bases. The CDR3 is 16 residues long.

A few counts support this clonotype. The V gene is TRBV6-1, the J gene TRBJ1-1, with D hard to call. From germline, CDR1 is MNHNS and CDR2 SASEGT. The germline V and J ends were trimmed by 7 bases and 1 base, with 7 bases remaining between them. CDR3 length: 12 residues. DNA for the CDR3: TGTGCCAGCACCCGAGAGAACACTGAAGCTTTCTTT. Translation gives CASTRENTEAFF.

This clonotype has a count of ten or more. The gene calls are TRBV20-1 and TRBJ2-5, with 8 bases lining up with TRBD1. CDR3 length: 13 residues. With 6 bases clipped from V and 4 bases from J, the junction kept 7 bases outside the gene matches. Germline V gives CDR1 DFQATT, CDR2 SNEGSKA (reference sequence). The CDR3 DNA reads TGCAGTGCCGTCCAGGGGGCATTAGAGACCCAGTACTTC. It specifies CSAVQGALETQYF.

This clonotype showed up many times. As DNA, the CDR3 is TGTGCCAGCAGTGCCCAGGGGGATGGCACTGAAGCTTTCTTT. It yields the protein CASSAQGDGTEAFF. The gene calls are TRBV2 and TRBJ1-1, with 7 bases matching TRBD1. Germline V gene sequence: CDR1 SNHLY, CDR2 FYNNEI. The CDR3 is 14 amino acids. The V gene end was trimmed by 4 bases and the J gene end by 4 bases; junction bases not matched to a gene: 6.

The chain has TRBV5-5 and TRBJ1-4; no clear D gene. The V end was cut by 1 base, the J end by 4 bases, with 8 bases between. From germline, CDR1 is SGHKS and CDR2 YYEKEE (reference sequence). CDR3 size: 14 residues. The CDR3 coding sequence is TGTGCCAGCAGCTTGCCGGGGTATAATGAAAAACTGTTTTTT. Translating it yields CASSLPGYNEKLFF.

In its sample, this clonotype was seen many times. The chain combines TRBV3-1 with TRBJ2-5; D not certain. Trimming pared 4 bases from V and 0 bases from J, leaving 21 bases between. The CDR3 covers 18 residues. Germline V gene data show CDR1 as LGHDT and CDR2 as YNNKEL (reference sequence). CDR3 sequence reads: CASSRTPEAAKYQETQYF. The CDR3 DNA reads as TGTGCCAGCAGCCGCACACCAGAGGCAGCTAAGTACCAAGAGACCCAGTACTTC.